Described below is a single T cell receptor (beta chain) sequence and its context. Its antigen is unknown. Given a much more abundant clone one base away, this may be a read error. TCRdb re-called the RT-PCR reads with MiXCR, one entry per CDR3 protein. The sample carries about 650,000 distinct CDR3 sequences, 14% recorded once. This sample is part of a study of response to subunit inactivated influenza vaccine. Study results and caveats: Authors suggested few new T cells are recruited by each seasonal influenza vaccination.

Germline lookup yields CDR1 MNHEY and CDR2 SVGAGI. This CDR3 region has 16 residues. The chain is built from TRBV6-5 and TRBJ2-2; no reliable D call. The material sequenced was PBMCs from blood, taken around 14 days before vaccination. The TCR was taken from a man aged 45-65 years who received an inactivated influenza vaccine. CDR3 in amino acids: CAGSYSRSAGSGELFF. The CDR3, as DNA: TGTGCCGGCAGTTACTCGAGGTCCGCCGGATCCGGGGAGCTGTTTTTT.